Sequencing of this TCR beta chain was carried out in a study of blood T cell repertoires in COVID-19. Study details: T cells, B-cell-depleted T cells, or PBMCs provided the cDNA or gDNA that served as material.

Here immunoSEQ multiplex PCR was the method, and the copy in TCRdb shows in-frame clones only, minus some. Altogether some 370,000 clones are present, roughly four fifths being singletons, with the ten largest covering over 4.5%. Adults between about 18 and 95 years of age took part from 24 US areas. Allocation to cohorts depended on clinical history reported by the participants. In Cohort 3, a recovered donor had either two negative PCRs, clearance, or symptom resolution. Sequencing input: PBMCs or T cells enriched from blood (not recorded which). This sequence originates from a woman in her forties or fifties who had recovered from COVID-19.

DNA for the CDR3: TGTGCCAGCAGTCCCTTAGCGGCACCTACATGGGATACGCAGTATTTT. As protein: CASSPLAAPTWDTQYF. This sequence joins TRBV28 and TRBJ2-3; maybe TRBD2 (6 bases). CDR1 and CDR2 (germline): MDHEN, SYDVKM. The CDR3 runs to 16 residues. The V gene lost 5 bases and the J gene lost 6 bases, with 21 bases spanning the gap. Variable domain in full (rest from reference TRBV28 and TRBJ2-3): DVKVTQSSRYLVKRTGEKVFLECVQDMDHENMFWYRQDPGLGLRLIYFSYDVKMKEKGDIPEGYSVSREKKERFSLILESASTNQTSMYLCASSPLAAPTWDTQYFGPGTRLTVL.